This T cell receptor beta chain appears in the sequencing data of a study of T cells in Graves' hyperthyroidism and ophthalmopathy. Study-level findings and limits: Most thyroid clonotypes expanded above 0.001 appeared in blood too.

This clonotype was recorded a few times. Its antigen is not known. Germline V gene sequence: CDR1 LNHDA, CDR2 SQIVND (reference sequence). V was clipped by 8 bases and J by 5 bases; unmatched bases: 11. The CDR3 spans 15 residues. The study defined stable Graves' hyperthyroidism as no ophthalmopathy progression within 18 months. It was uncontrolled infection, other autoimmune disease, pregnancy or lactation that excluded patients. Researchers amplified the TCR beta CDR3 regions from RNA transcripts. During a first-round RT-PCR of the TCR CDR3, the HTBI primer set was used. TCRdb re-analysed the multiplex PCR reads in MiXCR, keeping a single row per CDR3 protein. The repertoire holds over 200,000 distinct CDR3 sequences, with 15% to 20% as singletons.

Sequencing was performed on blood. V is TRBV19 and J is TRBJ1-5, with 8 bases aligning to TRBD1. The clonotype comes from a man aged 35-49 years with Graves' hyperthyroidism. CDR3 sequence reads: CASGGPDRDYQPQHF. The CDR3 DNA sequence: TGTGCCAGTGGGGGGCCGGACAGGGATTATCAGCCCCAGCATTTT.